The sequence of this T cell receptor beta chain was determined in a study of blood T cell repertoires in COVID-19. Study details: Samples taken during acute and convalescent COVID-19 were collected in the United States, Italy and Spain. Sources were T cells, B-cell-depleted T cells, or PBMCs; the material itself was cDNA or gDNA.

Sequencing was performed with immunoSEQ multiplex PCR; in TCRdb, only in-frame clones are kept and a portion is missing. The table records around 250,000 clones, around 87% of them present only once. Looked up from germline, CDR1 is SGHRS and CDR2 is YFSETQ. The V gene end was trimmed by 0 bases and the J gene end by 10 bases; junction bases not matched to a gene: 9. The CDR3 is 15 residues long. The material sequenced was peripheral blood. The receptor was isolated from a man aged 18 to 29 with active or convalescent COVID-19. The V call is TRBV5-1, the J call TRBJ1-5; 8 nucleotides align to TRBD1. DNA of the CDR3: TGCGCCAGCAGCTTGGGGGGACAGGACTTAGTACCCCAGCATTTT. As protein: CASSLGGQDLVPQHF.